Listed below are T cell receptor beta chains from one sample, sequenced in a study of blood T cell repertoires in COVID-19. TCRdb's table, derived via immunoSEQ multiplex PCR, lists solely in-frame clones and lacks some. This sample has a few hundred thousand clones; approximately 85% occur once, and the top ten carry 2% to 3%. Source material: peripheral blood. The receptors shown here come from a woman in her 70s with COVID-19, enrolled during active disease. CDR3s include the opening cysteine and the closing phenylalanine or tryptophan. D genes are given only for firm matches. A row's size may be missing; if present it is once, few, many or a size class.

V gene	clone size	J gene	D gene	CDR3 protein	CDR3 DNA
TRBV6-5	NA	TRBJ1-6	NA	CASSGRGFDNSPLHF	TGTGCCAGCAGCGGCCGGGGGTTCGATAATTCACCCCTCCACTTT
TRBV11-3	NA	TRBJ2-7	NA	CASSLDPQLYEQYF	TGTGCCAGCAGCTTAGATCCCCAACTCTACGAGCAGTACTTC
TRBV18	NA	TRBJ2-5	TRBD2	CASSPQLAGGGQETQYF	TGTGCCAGCTCACCGCAACTAGCGGGGGGGGGCCAAGAGACCCAGTACTTC
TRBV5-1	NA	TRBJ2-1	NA	CASSFATRVGEQFF	TGCGCCAGCAGCTTTGCGACTAGGGTTGGCGAGCAGTTCTTC
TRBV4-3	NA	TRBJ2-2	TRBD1	CASSPRPLGQTNTGELFF	TGCGCCAGCAGCCCCCGACCGCTGGGACAGACGAACACCGGGGAGCTGTTTTTT
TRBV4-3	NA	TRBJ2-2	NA	CASSHPGTGELFF	TGCGCCAGCAGCCATCCGGGCACCGGGGAGCTGTTTTTT
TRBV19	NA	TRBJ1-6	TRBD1	CASSPSGQGNSPLHF	TGTGCCAGTAGTCCCTCGGGACAGGGGAATTCACCCCTCCACTTT
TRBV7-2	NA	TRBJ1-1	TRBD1	CASSLGGGSVTEAFF	TGTGCCAGCAGCTTAGGAGGGGGCTCGGTCACTGAAGCTTTCTTT
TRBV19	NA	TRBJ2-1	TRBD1	CASVNIGTGGAGEQFF	TGTGCCAGTGTTAACATCGGGACAGGGGGCGCGGGTGAGCAGTTCTTC
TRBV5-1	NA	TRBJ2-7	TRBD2	CASSLVGLAGDEQYF	TGCGCCAGCAGCTTGGTTGGACTAGCGGGAGACGAGCAGTACTTC
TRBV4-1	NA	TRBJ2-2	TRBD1	CASSRGQGANTGELFF	TGCGCCAGCAGCCGGGGCCAGGGGGCGAATACCGGGGAGCTGTTTTTT
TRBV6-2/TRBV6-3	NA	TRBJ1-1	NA	CASSYLLQGRTSVTEAFF	TGTGCCAGCAGTTACCTCCTTCAGGGGCGCACGTCCGTCACTGAAGCTTTCTTT
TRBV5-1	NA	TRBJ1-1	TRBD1	CASSRWDRGGSTEAFF	TGCGCCAGCAGCCGCTGGGACAGGGGTGGGAGCACTGAAGCTTTCTTT
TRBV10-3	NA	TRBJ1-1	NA	CAISQERGASEAFF	TGTGCCATCTCACAGGAGCGGGGGGCAAGTGAAGCTTTCTTT
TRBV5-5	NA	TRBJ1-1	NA	CASSLDGDTEAFF	TGTGCCAGCAGCTTGGACGGGGACACTGAAGCTTTCTTT
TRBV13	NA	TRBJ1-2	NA	CASSLSDSYGYTF	TGTGCCAGCAGCCTCTCGGACAGCTATGGCTACACCTTC
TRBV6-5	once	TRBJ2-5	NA	CASSWGRFQETQYF	TGTGCCAGCAGTTGGGGCAGGTTTCAAGAGACCCAGTACTTC
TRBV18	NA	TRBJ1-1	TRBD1	CASSPGTGGPEAFF	TGTGCCAGCTCACCAGGGACAGGGGGGCCTGAAGCTTTCTTT
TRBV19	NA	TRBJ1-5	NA	CASGNRGGRQPQHF	TGTGCCAGTGGGAATCGGGGAGGGCGTCAGCCCCAGCATTTT
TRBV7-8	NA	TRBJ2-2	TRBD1	CASRRPGQGEIGELFF	TGTGCCAGCAGACGGCCGGGACAGGGGGAAATCGGGGAGCTGTTTTTT
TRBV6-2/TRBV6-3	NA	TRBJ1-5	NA	CASSLLRTGSNQPQHF	TGTGCCAGCAGCCTTCTTCGGACGGGGAGCAATCAGCCCCAGCATTTT
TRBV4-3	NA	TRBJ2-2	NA	CASSQPGNTGELFF	TGCGCCAGCAGCCAACCAGGGAACACCGGGGAGCTGTTTTTT
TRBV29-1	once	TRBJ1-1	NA	CSGTQSVNTEAFF	TGCAGCGGTACACAGAGTGTGAACACTGAAGCTTTCTTT
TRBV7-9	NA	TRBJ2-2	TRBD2	CASTTSGLAANTGELFF	TGTGCCAGCACCACATCGGGACTAGCGGCGAACACCGGGGAGCTGTTTTTT
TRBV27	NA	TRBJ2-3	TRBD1	CASSIPRDRGRTDTQYF	TGTGCCAGCAGTATCCCCCGGGACAGGGGGCGCACAGATACGCAGTATTTT
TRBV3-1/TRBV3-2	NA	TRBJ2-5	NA	CASSIQGTQETQYF	TGTGCCAGCAGCATTCAGGGGACCCAAGAGACCCAGTACTTC
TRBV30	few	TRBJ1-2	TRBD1	CARQGAYGYTF	TGTGCCAGACAGGGGGCCTATGGCTACACCTTC
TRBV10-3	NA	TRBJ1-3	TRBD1	CAMGQGNSGNTIYF	TGTGCCATGGGACAGGGTAACTCTGGAAACACCATATATTTT
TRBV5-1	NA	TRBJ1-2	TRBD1	CASSRLGQGSDGYTF	TGCGCCAGCAGCCGGTTGGGACAGGGGTCGGATGGCTACACCTTC
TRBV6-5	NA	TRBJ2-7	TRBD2	CASSYHGAGDYEQYF	TGTGCCAGCAGTTACCACGGGGCGGGAGACTACGAGCAGTACTTC
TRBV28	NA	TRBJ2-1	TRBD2	CASSSLAGVDEQFF	TGTGCCAGCAGTTCACTAGCGGGAGTGGATGAGCAGTTCTTC
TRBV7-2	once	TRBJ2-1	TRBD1	CASSFRQGGYNEQFF	TGTGCCAGCAGCTTCCGACAGGGGGGGTACAATGAGCAGTTCTTC
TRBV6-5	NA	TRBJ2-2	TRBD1	CASKTGDSTGELFF	TGTGCCAGCAAGACAGGGGACAGCACCGGGGAGCTGTTTTTT
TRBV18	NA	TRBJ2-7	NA	CASSPSGQHEQYF	TGTGCCAGCTCACCCTCCGGACAGCACGAGCAGTACTTC
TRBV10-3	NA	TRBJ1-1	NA	CAISEGGPGAEAFF	TGTGCCATCAGTGAAGGAGGGCCGGGCGCTGAAGCTTTCTTT
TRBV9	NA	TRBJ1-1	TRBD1	CASSVFGTDDMNTEAFF	TGTGCCAGCAGCGTTTTCGGGACAGATGACATGAACACTGAAGCTTTCTTT
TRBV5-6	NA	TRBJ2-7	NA	CASRGTVNYEQYF	TGTGCCAGCCGCGGGACCGTGAACTACGAGCAGTACTTC
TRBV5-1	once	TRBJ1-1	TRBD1	CASNIQPGTGSTEAFF	TGCGCCAGCAACATACAACCCGGGACAGGGAGCACTGAAGCTTTCTTT
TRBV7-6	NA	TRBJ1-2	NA	CASSLVEADGGYTF	TGTGCCAGCAGCTTAGTTGAGGCCGACGGTGGCTACACCTTC
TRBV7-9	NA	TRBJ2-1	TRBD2	CASSLISGRSYNEQFF	TGTGCCAGCAGCTTAATTAGCGGGAGAAGCTACAATGAGCAGTTCTTC
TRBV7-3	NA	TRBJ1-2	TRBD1	CASSLGPQQGDNYGYTF	TGTGCCAGCAGCTTAGGTCCCCAACAGGGGGATAACTATGGCTACACCTTC
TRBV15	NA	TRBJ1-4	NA	CATSRDAGQTNEKLFF	TGTGCCACCAGCAGGGATGCGGGGCAGACTAATGAAAAACTGTTTTTT
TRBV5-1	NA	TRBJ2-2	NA	CASSRRQANTGELFF	TGCGCCAGCAGCAGAAGACAGGCGAACACCGGGGAGCTGTTTTTT
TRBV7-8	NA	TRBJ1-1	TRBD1	CASSAGDRVNTEAFF	TGTGCCAGCAGCGCAGGGGACAGGGTAAACACTGAAGCTTTCTTT
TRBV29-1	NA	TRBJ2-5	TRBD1	CSVELRGPQETQYF	TGCAGCGTTGAACTAAGGGGGCCCCAAGAGACCCAGTACTTC
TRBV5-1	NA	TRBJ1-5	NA	CASSLFGDSNQPQHF	TGCGCCAGCAGCTTATTCGGTGATAGCAATCAGCCCCAGCATTTT
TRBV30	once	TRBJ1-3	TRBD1	CAWSQGGFSGNTIYF	TGTGCCTGGAGTCAGGGGGGATTCTCTGGAAACACCATATATTTT
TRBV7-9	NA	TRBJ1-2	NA	CASSLGSYGYTF	TGTGCCAGCAGCTTAGGCAGCTATGGCTACACCTTC
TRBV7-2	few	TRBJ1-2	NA	CASSLEQGNGYTF	TGTGCCAGCAGCTTAGAACAGGGTAATGGCTACACCTTC
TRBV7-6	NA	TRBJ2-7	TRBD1	CASSEPGQAAGEQYF	TGTGCCAGCAGCGAACCGGGACAGGCTGCGGGAGAGCAGTACTTC
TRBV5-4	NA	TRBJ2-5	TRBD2	CASSLGRSGRVGETQYF	TGTGCCAGCAGCTTGGGTCGGAGCGGGAGGGTTGGAGAGACCCAGTACTTC
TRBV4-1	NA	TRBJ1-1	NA	CASSQDYQGYTEAFF	TGCGCCAGCAGCCAAGACTATCAGGGTTACACTGAAGCTTTCTTT
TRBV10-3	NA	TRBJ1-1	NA	CAISERVEHEAFF	TGTGCCATCAGTGAGCGGGTCGAGCACGAAGCTTTCTTT
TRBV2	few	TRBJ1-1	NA	CASSEHREGAFF	TGTGCCAGCAGTGAGCACAGGGAAGGAGCTTTCTTT
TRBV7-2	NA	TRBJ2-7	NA	CASRRDGNYEQYF	TGTGCCAGCAGGCGGGACGGCAACTACGAGCAGTACTTC
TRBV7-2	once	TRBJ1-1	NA	CASSQLWGDTEAFF	TGTGCCAGCAGCCAATTGTGGGGGGACACTGAAGCTTTCTTT
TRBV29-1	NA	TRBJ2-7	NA	CSVFTGYSYEQYF	TGCAGCGTATTTACAGGGTACTCCTACGAGCAGTACTTC